This T cell receptor beta chain was profiled in a study of OX40 agonist ivuxolimab in advanced cancers. Germline V gene lookup returns CDR1 SEHNR and CDR2 FQNEAQ (reference sequence). Trimming pared 5 bases from V and 8 bases from J, leaving 6 bases between. The CDR3 consists of 10 residues. With respect to this clone: Its antigen remains unknown.

Excluded were patients having autoimmune disease history or systemic immunosuppression. The method was immunoSEQ multiplex PCR; TCRdb's version includes in-frame clones alone and lacks a portion of them. Altogether around 40,000 clones are present, 76% being singletons, with the ten largest covering over 20%. Broader study findings: Some patients without response likewise showed low normalized clonal expansion.

The sequence came from an adult with an advanced solid tumor such as melanoma, head and neck, liver or kidney cancer. The rearrangement uses TRBV7-9 and TRBJ1-1, with no clear D. Sequencing used CD4+ or CD8+ T cells sorted from blood, obtained in a trial of the OX40 agonist ivuxolimab. CDR3 sequence (DNA): TGTGCCAGCAGCCTAGACGAAGCTTTCTTT. Protein sequence: CASSLDEAFF.